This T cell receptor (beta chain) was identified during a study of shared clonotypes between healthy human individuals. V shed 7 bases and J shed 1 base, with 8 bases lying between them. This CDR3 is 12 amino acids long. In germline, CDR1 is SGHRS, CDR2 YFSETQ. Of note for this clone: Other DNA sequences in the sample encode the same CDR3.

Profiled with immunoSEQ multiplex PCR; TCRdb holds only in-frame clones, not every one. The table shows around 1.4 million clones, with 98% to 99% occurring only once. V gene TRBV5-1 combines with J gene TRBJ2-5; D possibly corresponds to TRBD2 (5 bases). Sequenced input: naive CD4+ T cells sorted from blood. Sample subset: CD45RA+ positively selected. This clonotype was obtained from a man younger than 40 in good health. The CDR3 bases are TGCGCCAGCCGGACTGCCCAAGAGACCCAGTACTTC. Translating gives CASRTAQETQYF.